This entry concerns a single TCR beta chain. Its antigen is unidentified. This entry is derived from a study of shared clonotypes between healthy human individuals. General study findings and limits: What naive subsets generally showed was a larger estimated richness than memory subsets showed.

Using immunoSEQ multiplex PCR, the repertoire was profiled, and TCRdb retains in-frame clones only, with some absent. Found here are hundreds of thousands of clones, 97% of them singletons; the top ten hold 0.045% to 0.06%. V dropped 5 bases and J dropped 3 bases, with 14 bases sitting between them. This CDR3 has 14 amino acids. CDR1 SGHNT and CDR2 YENEEA come from the germline V gene. The receptor comes from a woman in her 30s in good health. The rearrangement links TRBV11-3 to TRBJ2-7, with D uncertain. The sequenced sample consisted of naive CD4+ T cells sorted from blood. Documented subset: CD45RA+ positively selected. CDR3 sequence reads: CASSARTDHYEQYF. The CDR3 coding sequence is TGTGCCAGCAGCGCGCGGACCGATCACTACGAGCAGTACTTC.